This T cell receptor beta chain was captured in a study of shared clonotypes between healthy human individuals. The study's findings and limits: On the whole, naive subsets had larger estimated richness than memory subsets had.

With 5 bases removed from V and 5 bases from J, the gap between germline ends came to 21 bases. This CDR3 region has 16 residues. Germline-derived CDR1 and CDR2 are SGHNT and YYREEE (reference sequence). A remark on this clone: The antigen remains undetermined.

The protocol was immunoSEQ multiplex PCR, while the TCRdb copy is restricted to in-frame clones and leaves out a portion. This sample yields some 2 million clones, of which 85% to 95% are seen a single time; 0.1% to 0.15% belongs to the top ten. A CD45RA+ naive subset and a CD45RA-negative memory subset were split from CD4+ cells. The sequence came from a man between 18 and 29 years old in good health. What was sequenced was naive CD4+ T cells sorted from blood. As to subset: CD45RA+ positively selected. The rearrangement joins TRBV5-4 to TRBJ2-3; D not resolved. Here the CDR3 reads CASRLTRAAMGDTQYF. The CDR3 DNA follows: TGTGCCAGCAGGCTAACCCGGGCCGCTATGGGAGATACGCAGTATTTT.